Below, 11 T cell receptor beta chains from the same sample are listed, as sequenced in a study of cytomegalovirus exposure and HLA in healthy donors. The PCR had 60 Vbeta and 13 Jbeta primers. TCRdb's table, derived via immunoSEQ multiplex PCR, lists solely in-frame clones and lacks some. In the table there are around 130,000 clones, approximately 72% of which are singletons. The material sequenced was PBMCs. These receptors were obtained from a young man in good health and CMV-seronegative.

V gene TRBV28 combines with J gene TRBJ2-3; 10 bases map to TRBD2. Germline V gene data show CDR1 as MDHEN and CDR2 as SYDVKM. Unmatched junction bases numbered 8, after V lost 4 bases and J lost 4 bases. The CDR3 totals 16 residues. DNA of the CDR3: TGTGCCAGCAGTTCCCCACGTAGCGGGAGGTCAGATACGCAGTATTTT. This codes for CASSSPRSGRSDTQYF.

This chain connects TRBV5-1 to TRBJ2-7; 8 bases are shared with TRBD1. The ends lost 4 bases at V and 2 bases at J; junction bases unmatched: 5. Germline CDR1 SGHRS, CDR2 YFSETQ. The CDR3 contains 14 residues. This chain's CDR3 is CASSPGTGTYEQYF. In DNA form, the CDR3 reads TGCGCCAGCAGCCCCGGGACAGGTACCTACGAGCAGTACTTC.

The chain joins TRBV6-5 to TRBJ1-1, with D possibly matching TRBD1 (6 bases). Germline V gene lookup returns CDR1 MNHEY and CDR2 SVGAGI. The length of the CDR3 is 12 residues. V lost 2 bases, J lost 10 bases, and 11 bases lay in between. The CDR3 sequence is CASSYRGGAAFF. In DNA, the CDR3 is TGTGCCAGCAGTTACCGAGGGGGGGCAGCTTTCTTT.

The chain combines TRBV10-3 with TRBJ2-3; the D gene is possibly TRBD1 (5 bases). Trimming removed 7 bases at V and 2 bases at J, with 10 bases between. CDR1 and CDR2 (germline): ENHRY, SYGVKD. This CDR3 has 13 amino acids. Here the CDR3 reads CAIKTGPTDTQYF. The CDR3 DNA reads as TGTGCCATCAAAACAGGACCCACAGATACGCAGTATTTT.

V is TRBV9 and J is TRBJ2-1; 11 bases agree with TRBD2. This CDR3 contains 15 residues. The germline V gene encodes CDR1 SGDLS and CDR2 YYNGEE. Trimming removed 5 bases from V and 9 bases from J; junction bases left unmatched: 10. The CDR3 loop is CASSIAGGPLGEQFF. Here the CDR3 DNA reads TGTGCCAGCAGTATAGCGGGGGGGCCCTTGGGTGAGCAGTTCTTC. The entire variable domain, with the rest obtained from reference TRBV9 and TRBJ2-1, is as follows: DSGVTQTPKHLITATGQRVTLRCSPRSGDLSVYWYQQSLDQGLQFLIQYYNGEERAKGNILERFSAQQFPDLHSELNLSSLELGDSALYFCASSIAGGPLGEQFFGPGTRLTVL.

This rearrangement joins TRBV2 to TRBJ2-2; no reliable D call. The CDR3 has 13 amino acids. Germline loops: CDR1 SNHLY, CDR2 FYNNEI. V lost 3 bases, J lost 7 bases, and 9 bases lay in between. The CDR3 spells CASSDDSIGELFF. CDR3 sequence (DNA): TGTGCCAGCAGTGATGACTCGATCGGGGAGCTGTTTTTT.

This rearrangement joins TRBV7-2 to TRBJ2-1, with no clear D. CDR1 is SGHTA and CDR2 is FQGNSA in the germline V gene. V lost 1 base and J 6 bases, leaving 10 bases between the germline ends. This CDR3 has 14 amino acids. CDR3 coding DNA: TGTGCCAGCAGCTTAGTGCGACTCCGCAATGAGCAGTTCTTC. This translates into CASSLVRLRNEQFF.

V usage is TRBV27 and J usage is TRBJ2-7; possible D gene TRBD1, 6 bases. CDR1 and CDR2 (germline): MNHEY, SMNVEV (reference sequence). This CDR3 comprises 15 residues. Trimming took 6 bases from V and 4 from J, leaving 19 bases between them. The CDR3 region is CASSQAGGRNYEQYF. The CDR3 DNA sequence: TGTGCCAGCAGCCAAGCTGGGGGCAGGAATTACGAGCAGTACTTC.

The V and J genes are TRBV28 and TRBJ2-1, with D perhaps matching TRBD1 (6 bases). In germline, CDR1 is MDHEN, CDR2 SYDVKM. The CDR3 contains 12 residues. The V end lost 1 base, the J end lost 15 bases, and 13 bases lay between the germline ends. The CDR3: CASSLSPTGGFF. CDR3 in DNA: TGTGCCAGCAGTTTATCCCCGACAGGTGGGTTCTTC.

V is TRBV4-3 and J is TRBJ2-4, with a weak D call TRBD1 (5 bases). Germline V CDR1 and CDR2: LGHNA, YSLEER. This CDR3 has 19 amino acids. Deletions cut 0 bases from V and 0 bases from J, with 18 bases between. The CDR3 sequence: CASSQDPPSGYLAKNIQYF. CDR3 DNA sequence: TGCGCCAGCAGCCAAGATCCGCCCTCAGGGTACCTAGCCAAAAACATTCAGTACTTC.

V gene TRBV6-5 combines with J gene TRBJ2-7; D possibly corresponds to TRBD2 (5 bases). The CDR3 extends over 12 amino acids. The ends were cut back, 6 bases at V and 6 bases at J, with 12 bases in the middle. Germline-derived CDR1 and CDR2 are MNHEY and SVGAGI. The CDR3 loop is CASSKDYSEQYF. Here the CDR3 DNA reads TGTGCCAGCAGCAAAGACTATTCCGAGCAGTACTTC.